Each of the 28 T cell receptor beta chains below was sequenced from the same sample in a study of blood T cell repertoires in COVID-19. Assay: immunoSEQ multiplex PCR; the TCRdb copy retains only in-frame clones and omits some. The table has around 84,000 clones, around 82% seen once; the top ten hold 35% to 40%. The sequenced sample consisted of peripheral blood. The receptor source for this set is a man older than 75 with active or convalescent COVID-19.

V usage is TRBV23-1 and J usage is TRBJ2-7; 8 positions match TRBD1. TRBV23-1 qualifies as an ORF whose function is uncertain. This CDR3 has 21 residues. Losses at the gene ends were 0 bases for V and 2 bases for J; bases not matched to a gene: 21. CDR3 in amino acids: CASSQSRGIDRGSPEAYEQYF. CDR3 in DNA: TGCGCCAGCAGTCAATCGCGAGGGATTGACAGGGGCTCCCCTGAGGCCTACGAGCAGTACTTC.

This clone is a singleton in its sample. The genes are TRBV4-2 and TRBJ1-2; TRBD1 agrees at 12 bases. The germline CDR1 and CDR2 sequences are LGHNA and YNFKEQ. V gave up 3 bases and J gave up 8 bases; unmatched junction bases: 4. The CDR3 totals 14 residues. This chain's CDR3 is CASSQGQGASGYTF. DNA for the CDR3: TGTGCCAGCAGCCAGGGACAGGGGGCCTCGGGCTACACCTTC.

The chain recombines TRBV19 with TRBJ1-1, with TRBD1 as a possible D gene (5 bases). Deletions cut 8 bases from V and 2 bases from J, with 9 bases between. Per the germline V gene, CDR1 is LNHDA and CDR2 is SQIVND (reference sequence). The CDR3 totals 12 residues. CDR3 in DNA: TGTGCCAGTGGGGGGGTCAACACTGAAGCTTTCTTT. This sequence encodes CASGGVNTEAFF.

The chain employs TRBV5-5 and TRBJ1-2; 7 nucleotides line up with TRBD1. With 2 bases clipped from V and 3 bases from J, the junction kept 7 bases outside the gene matches. Germline values: CDR1 SGHKS, CDR2 YYEKEE (reference sequence). CDR3 size: 15 residues. CDR3 bases: TGTGCCAGCAGCTTCGTAGGGGGCCTCTACTATGGCTACACCTTC. Protein product: CASSFVGGLYYGYTF.

This clone has only one observation. The V and J genes are TRBV7-9 and TRBJ2-2, with 7 bases matching TRBD2. With 1 base clipped from V and 0 bases from J, the junction kept 2 bases outside the gene matches. The germline gives CDR1 SEHNR, CDR2 FQNEAQ (reference sequence). The CDR3 has 16 amino acids. The CDR3 coding sequence is TGTGCCAGCAGCTTAGAGCGGGGAACGAACACCGGGGAGCTGTTTTTT. Its translation: CASSLERGTNTGELFF.

The CDR3 is CATSREYAGGFSYNEQFF. For the CDR3, the DNA is TGTGCCACCAGCAGGGAGTACGCGGGAGGATTCTCATACAATGAGCAGTTCTTC. The chain is built from TRBV15 and TRBJ2-1; 8 bases match TRBD2. Germline lookup yields CDR1 LNHNV and CDR2 YYDKDF (reference sequence). The CDR3 covers 18 residues. J was trimmed by 4 bases and V by 3 bases; bases with no gene match: 14.

The chain employs TRBV9 and TRBJ2-6; D is perhaps TRBD1 (5 bases). There are 16 residues in the CDR3. CDR1 and CDR2 from the germline V gene are SGDLS and YYNGEE. Trimming took off 0 bases at V and 2 bases at J, with 9 bases between the two ends. The CDR3, as DNA: TGTGCCAGCAGCGTAGCTCCAGGGCCTGGGGCCAACGTCCTGACTTTC. It codes for CASSVAPGPGANVLTF.

This clone was seen a single time. The V and J genes are TRBV6-5 and TRBJ1-5; the match to TRBD1 covers 8 bases. This CDR3 comprises 13 residues. Germline-derived CDR1 and CDR2 are MNHEY and SVGAGI. V was pared by 6 bases and J by 5 bases, with 3 bases of the junction left unmatched. This chain's CDR3 is CASRSGGHQPQHF. The CDR3 DNA reads as TGTGCCAGCAGATCAGGGGGCCATCAGCCCCAGCATTTT.

The chain couples TRBV19 to TRBJ1-1, with 9 bases identical to TRBD1. The CDR3 consists of 18 residues. Germline-derived CDR1 and CDR2 are LNHDA and SQIVND (reference sequence). Trimming removed 2 bases from V and 1 base from J; junction bases left unmatched: 11. The CDR3 loop is CASSIRRDRVVPNTEAFF. The CDR3 DNA follows: TGTGCCAGTAGTATACGCCGGGACAGGGTGGTCCCGAACACTGAAGCTTTCTTT. The full variable domain, in which reference TRBV19 and TRBJ1-1 provide the parts outside the CDR3, is DGGITQSPKYLFRKEGQNVTLSCEQNLNHDAMYWYRQDPGQGLRLIYYSQIVNDFQKGDIAEGYSVSREKKESFPLTVTSAQKNPTAFYLCASSIRRDRVVPNTEAFFGQGTRLTVV.

This clone was recorded a few times. V gene TRBV5-1 combines with J gene TRBJ2-5; 9 positions agree with TRBD2. The CDR3 is made up of 13 amino acids. Germline CDR1 and CDR2: SGHRS and YFSETQ. The ends lost 6 bases at V and 5 bases at J; junction bases unmatched: 5. The CDR3 DNA follows: TGCGCCAGCAAACTAGCGGGCGGGGAGACCCAGTACTTC. Encoded protein: CASKLAGGETQYF. Together with reference TRBV5-1 and TRBJ2-5, the CDR3 gives the full variable domain: KAGVTQTPRYLIKTRGQQVTLSCSPISGHRSVSWYQQTPGQGLQFLFEYFSETQRNKGNFPGRFSGRQFSNSRSEMNVSTLELGDSALYLCASKLAGGETQYFGPGTRLLVL.

This clone has just one count. The genes are TRBV19 and TRBJ1-5; no reliable D call. The germline gives CDR1 LNHDA, CDR2 SQIVND (reference sequence). V gave up 10 bases and J gave up 7 bases, with 26 bases separating them. There are 16 residues in the CDR3. The CDR3 sequence: CATKVYGEMVGQPQHF. Written as DNA, the CDR3 is TGTGCCACCAAGGTGTATGGGGAGATGGTAGGGCAGCCCCAGCATTTT.

The V gene is TRBV4-1, the J gene TRBJ2-7, with 7 bases that match TRBD2. The ends lost 0 bases at V and 4 bases at J; junction bases unmatched: 12. CDR1 and CDR2 from the germline V gene are MGHRA and YSYEKL. CDR3 length: 17 amino acids. Here the CDR3 DNA reads TGCGCCAGCAGCCAAGATGGGGGAGGGAGGGCCCCGTACGAGCAGTACTTC. Protein sequence: CASSQDGGGRAPYEQYF.

This sequence joins TRBV6-6 and TRBJ2-7, with TRBD1 matching over 7 bases. CDR3 size: 14 residues. V lost 6 bases and J lost 1; bases outside the gene matches: 6. The germline CDR1 and CDR2 sequences are MNHNY and SVGAGI (reference sequence). CDR3 sequence (DNA): TGTGCCAGCAGATTCCAGGGGGATTCCTACGAGCAGTACTTC. Translated, it gives CASRFQGDSYEQYF.

This chain connects TRBV12-1 to TRBJ2-1; the D segment call TRBD2 is taken from the table without a DNA check. TRBV12-1 is flagged as a pseudogene. The CDR3 runs to 16 residues. In DNA, the CDR3 is TGTGCCAGCTGCTCCGGCGGGGGCGCTTCTTTCAATGAGCAGTTCTTC. Translation: CASCSGGGASFNEQFF.

The CDR3 sequence is CASSLHAGGIRDTQYF. Here the CDR3 DNA reads TGTGCCAGCAGCTTGCACGCGGGAGGTATTCGAGATACGCAGTATTTT. The V gene is TRBV5-4, the J gene TRBJ2-3; 8 bases are shared with TRBD2. The CDR3 runs 16 residues. Unmatched junction bases numbered 9, after V lost 1 base and J lost 5 bases. CDR1 and CDR2 (germline): SGHNT, YYREEE (reference sequence).

The rearrangement links TRBV5-4 to TRBJ1-2, with 9 bases lining up with TRBD1. The V gene end was trimmed by 4 bases and the J gene end by 14 bases; junction bases not matched to a gene: 9. The CDR3 contains 12 residues. Germline loops: CDR1 SGHNT, CDR2 YYREEE (reference sequence). DNA of the CDR3: TGTGCCAGCAGCCCCGGACAGGGGCCCAGGACCTTC. Translation: CASSPGQGPRTF.

The chain is built from TRBV18 and TRBJ1-5; possible D gene TRBD1, 6 bases. Trimming took off 2 bases at V and 1 base at J, with 15 bases between the two ends. The CDR3 has 17 residues. Germline V lookup: CDR1 KGHSH, CDR2 LQKENI. The CDR3 here is CASSPNRVSVSNQPQHF. The CDR3 nucleotides read TGTGCCAGCTCACCAAACAGGGTATCGGTGAGCAATCAGCCCCAGCATTTT.

This chain uses TRBV3-1 (or the pseudogene TRBV3-2) with TRBJ2-5, with 8 bases fitting TRBD2. Germline-derived CDR1 and CDR2 are LGHDT and YNNKEL (reference sequence). The J segment lost 4 bases and the V segment lost 1 base, leaving 5 bases of the junction unmatched. This CDR3 contains 15 residues. CDR3 amino acids: CASSQATSGLETQYF. The CDR3, as DNA: TGTGCCAGCAGCCAAGCCACTAGCGGATTAGAGACCCAGTACTTC.

V gene TRBV9 combines with J gene TRBJ1-1; TRBD1 aligns across 7 bases. Germline V lookup: CDR1 SGDLS, CDR2 YYNGEE. This CDR3 contains 16 residues. With 4 bases clipped from V and 0 bases from J, the junction kept 9 bases outside the gene matches. For the CDR3, the DNA is TGTGCCAGCAGCTCGGGACAGTCGAACATGAACACTGAAGCTTTCTTT. This codes for CASSSGQSNMNTEAFF.

The CDR3 loop is CASSLSGKETQYF. Here the CDR3 DNA reads TGCGCCAGCAGTTTATCAGGGAAGGAGACCCAGTACTTC. V and J are TRBV5-1 and TRBJ2-5; the D gene is possibly TRBD1 (5 bases). Germline CDR1 is SGHRS and CDR2 is YFSETQ. The ends were cut back, 5 bases at V and 5 bases at J, with 13 bases in the middle. This CDR3 has 13 residues.

In its sample, this clone was seen once. The rearrangement joins TRBV3-1 (or the pseudogene TRBV3-2) to TRBJ1-1, with 12 bases identical to TRBD1. Germline CDR1 and CDR2: LGHDT and YNNKEL (reference sequence). V lost 4 bases and J lost 5; bases outside the gene matches: 5. The CDR3 covers 15 residues. The CDR3, as DNA: TGTGCCAGCAGCCCCCGGGACAGGGGGCCAACTGAAGCTTTCTTT. Translation: CASSPRDRGPTEAFF.

The table lists this clone with a few counts. The chain carries TRBV11-2 and TRBJ1-2; 8 bases are a match to TRBD1. The CDR3 consists of 14 residues. V lost 5 bases to trimming and J lost 4 bases; unmatched junction nucleotides: 6. The V gene's germline CDR1 is SGHAT and CDR2 FQNNGV. CDR3 sequence reads: CASSPRTGLYGYTF. The CDR3 DNA follows: TGTGCCAGCAGCCCCCGGACAGGGCTCTATGGCTACACCTTC.

V gene TRBV6-4 combines with J gene TRBJ2-1, with D possibly TRBD2 on 6 matching bases. Trimming cost V 4 bases and J 9 bases, with 19 bases left between them. The germline V gene has CDR1 MRHNA and CDR2 SNTAGT. CDR3 length equals 15 residues. This chain's CDR3 is CASSAELAWLGEQFF. In DNA, the CDR3 is TGTGCCAGCAGTGCGGAACTAGCCTGGCTTGGTGAGCAGTTCTTC.

The J gene is TRBJ1-1, the V gene TRBV29-1, with 8 bases fitting TRBD1. The V segment lost 3 bases and the J segment 10 bases; nucleotides outside the gene matches: 19. The germline CDR1 and CDR2 sequences are SQVTM and ANQGSEA. This CDR3 has 16 residues. DNA of the CDR3: TGCAGCGTTGATTCCGGGACAGGATTCAGCCCGAGGGGAGCTTTCTTT. Translating it yields CSVDSGTGFSPRGAFF.

The chain is built from TRBV12-3 or TRBV12-4 and TRBJ1-5; 9 nucleotides align to TRBD1. The CDR3 is 12 amino acids. Unmatched junction bases numbered 2, after V lost 5 bases and J lost 9 bases. The CDR3 spells CASSTGGWPQHF. The DNA for the CDR3 is TGTGCCAGCAGTACAGGGGGCTGGCCCCAGCATTTT.

The rearrangement links TRBV4-3 to TRBJ1-3; 12 bases map to TRBD1. Germline values: CDR1 LGHNA, CDR2 YSLEER. This CDR3 spans 16 amino acids. V shed 2 bases, J shed 8 bases, and the junction held 7 bases outside the gene matches. CDR3 in DNA: TGCGCCAGCAGCCAAAGTCCGGGACAGGGGGCAGACACCATATATTTT. It translates to CASSQSPGQGADTIYF.

This chain joins TRBV27 and TRBJ2-7, with D possibly TRBD1 on 5 matching bases. V was shortened by 8 bases and J by 0 bases, with 14 bases between the two germline ends. Per germline, CDR1 MNHEY and CDR2 SMNVEV (reference sequence). CDR3 length: 14 residues. In nucleotides, the CDR3 is TGTGCCAGCGGAACAGGTCCTTTCTCCTACGAGCAGTACTTC. Residues: CASGTGPFSYEQYF.

V usage is TRBV3-1 (or the pseudogene TRBV3-2) and J usage is TRBJ2-7, with 7 nucleotides matching TRBD2. The germline V gene encodes CDR1 LGHDT and CDR2 YNNKEL (reference sequence). The CDR3 length is 16 residues. J gave up 1 base and V 1 base, and 7 bases lay outside the gene matches. In DNA form, the CDR3 reads TGTGCCAGCAGCCAAGGGTGGCTAGCGGATTCCTACGAGCAGTACTTC. Translated, it gives CASSQGWLADSYEQYF.